Below are 17 T cell receptor beta chains sequenced from a single sample in a study of blood T cell repertoires in COVID-19. Sequencing used immunoSEQ multiplex PCR; TCRdb keeps in-frame clones, though not all of them. The sample contains over 50,000 clones, roughly 72% of which appear only once. Sequencing was carried out using peripheral blood. All receptors come from an older woman with COVID-19, enrolled during active disease.

V gene TRBV7-6 combines with J gene TRBJ1-3, with a weak D call TRBD1 (5 bases). This CDR3 region has 17 residues. Germline V gene sequence: CDR1 SGHVS, CDR2 FNYEAQ. V lost 1 base and J lost 6, with 19 bases in between. CDR3: CASSLGAVTALENTIYF. The DNA of the CDR3 is TGTGCCAGCAGCTTAGGGGCCGTGACAGCTCTGGAAAACACCATATATTTT.

The rearrangement uses TRBV12-3 or TRBV12-4 and TRBJ1-2; 8 positions match TRBD1. V trimming: 4 bases; J trimming: 9 bases; junction bases outside the gene matches: 7. The CDR3 runs 13 residues. CDR3 residues: CASSSNRGYRYTF. The DNA of the CDR3 is TGTGCCAGCAGTTCGAACAGGGGGTACCGCTACACCTTC.

J is TRBJ2-5 and V is TRBV9, with 11 positions matching TRBD1. The CDR3 runs 15 residues. Germline V gene data show CDR1 as SGDLS and CDR2 as YYNGEE. J was trimmed by 4 bases and V by 3 bases; bases with no gene match: 5. The CDR3 DNA reads as TGTGCCAGCAGCGCGGGGACAGGGGGTGGAGAGACCCAGTACTTC. Translated, it gives CASSAGTGGGETQYF.

This rearrangement joins TRBV5-4 to TRBJ2-2; D is possibly TRBD2 (6 bases). Germline CDR1 is SGHNT and CDR2 is YYREEE (reference sequence). The V and J ends lost 3 bases and 7 bases respectively, with 13 bases between them. This CDR3 has 14 residues. Here the CDR3 DNA reads TGTGCCAGCAGCTACCCGGGGGTGGGCGGGGAGCTGTTTTTT. This translates into CASSYPGVGGELFF.

This clone was picked up a small number of times. The CDR3, as DNA: TGCGCCAGCAGCTTGAATGTGCAGGGGACGCCTTTCTTT. Protein product: CASSLNVQGTPFF. The genes are TRBV5-1 and TRBJ1-1, with a weak D call TRBD1 (6 bases). Per germline, CDR1 SGHRS and CDR2 YFSETQ. V was cut by 1 base and J by 12 bases, with 16 bases left in between. This CDR3 has 13 amino acids.

This chain connects TRBV5-4 to TRBJ2-2; no reliable D call. The CDR3 has 14 amino acids. The germline V and J ends were trimmed by 0 bases and 9 bases, with 12 bases remaining between them. Germline V lookup: CDR1 SGHNT, CDR2 YYREEE (reference sequence). CDR3 loop: CASSLGAPARELFF. DNA of the CDR3: TGTGCCAGCAGCTTGGGGGCCCCCGCTCGGGAGCTGTTTTTT. The full variable domain, its missing parts supplied by reference TRBV5-4 and TRBJ2-2, is ETGVTQSPTHLIKTRGQQVTLRCSSQSGHNTVSWYQQALGQGPQFIFQYYREEENGRGNFPPRFSGLQFPNYSSELNVNALELDDSALYLCASSLGAPARELFFGEGSRLTVL.

This clone was observed many times. The genes are TRBV11-3 and TRBJ2-2, with 12 positions matching TRBD2. CDR1 and CDR2 from the germline V gene are SGHNT and YENEEA. V was pared by 5 bases and J by 6 bases, with 7 bases of the junction left unmatched. This CDR3 region has 16 residues. In DNA form, the CDR3 reads TGTGCCAGCAGCCCAAGACTAGCGGGAGAATCCGGGGAGCTGTTTTTT. Residues: CASSPRLAGESGELFF.

V and J are TRBV7-9 and TRBJ2-3; D might be TRBD1 (6 bases). V lost 5 bases and J 8 bases, leaving 20 bases between the germline ends. CDR1 SEHNR and CDR2 FQNEAQ come from the germline V gene (reference sequence). The CDR3 consists of 15 residues. The chain's CDR3 is CASSLGQPTAGTQYF. As DNA, the CDR3 is TGTGCCAGCAGCCTCGGACAGCCCACGGCGGGTACGCAGTATTTT. Based on the CDR3 plus reference TRBV7-9 and TRBJ2-3, the full variable domain is DTGVSQNPRHKITKRGQNVTFRCDPISEHNRLYWYRQTLGQGPEFLTYFQNEAQLEKSRLLSDRFSAERPKGSFSTLEIQRTEQGDSAMYLCASSLGQPTAGTQYFGPGTRLTVL.

J is TRBJ2-1 and V is TRBV7-2, with 8 positions matching TRBD1. The J segment lost 8 bases and the V segment lost 5 bases, leaving 11 bases of the junction unmatched. The germline V gene has CDR1 SGHTA and CDR2 FQGNSA. The CDR3 totals 15 residues. Here the CDR3 reads CASSLGQGAHHEQFF. The CDR3 DNA is TGTGCCAGCAGCCTCGGACAGGGTGCCCACCATGAGCAGTTCTTC.

The chain joins TRBV6-5 to TRBJ1-2, with 7 bases fitting TRBD1. Trimming removed 6 bases from V and 8 bases from J; junction bases left unmatched: 9. Germline CDR1 reads MNHEY; CDR2 reads SVGAGI. The CDR3 totals 13 residues. The CDR3 bases are TGTGCCAGCAGCGTGGGACAGAACTCCGGCTACACCTTC. Amino acids: CASSVGQNSGYTF.

This chain links TRBV5-1 with TRBJ2-1, with 11 positions matching TRBD2. CDR1 and CDR2 (germline): SGHRS, YFSETQ. The J segment lost 0 bases and the V segment lost 6 bases, leaving 20 bases of the junction unmatched. This CDR3 is built from 21 residues. CDR3 loop: CASTSPWTGTSGRSSYNEQFF. The CDR3 DNA sequence: TGCGCCAGCACCTCCCCATGGACGGGAACTAGCGGGAGAAGCTCCTACAATGAGCAGTTCTTC.

The rearrangement uses TRBV7-4 and TRBJ2-7, with 9 bases fitting TRBD2. Germline V gene sequence: CDR1 SGHVT, CDR2 SQSDAQ. The length of the CDR3 is 20 residues. After removal of 5 bases from V and 2 bases from J, the junction contained 22 bases not matched to a gene. CDR3 residues: CASSPNLGGAGGPSPYEQYV. The CDR3 nucleotides are TGTGCCAGCAGCCCCAACCTGGGGGGGGCGGGAGGGCCATCCCCCTACGAGCAGTACGTC.

This chain uses TRBV19 with TRBJ1-6; a possible D gene is TRBD1 (5 bases). Trimming removed 3 bases from V and 5 bases from J, with 14 bases in between. The CDR3 sequence is 16 residues long. From germline, CDR1 is LNHDA and CDR2 SQIVND (reference sequence). CDR3 residues: CASSISRARHNSPLHF. In DNA form, the CDR3 reads TGTGCCAGTAGTATCTCCAGGGCCCGCCATAATTCACCCCTCCACTTT.

The chain combines TRBV5-4 with TRBJ1-3; tentatively, D is TRBD1 (6 bases). This CDR3 is 16 amino acids long. Germline CDR1 SGHNT, CDR2 YYREEE (reference sequence). Trimming removed 4 bases at V and 0 bases at J, with 14 bases between. The CDR3 protein is CASSPGGPSSGNTIYF. CDR3 bases: TGTGCCAGCAGCCCGGGGGGGCCGAGCTCTGGAAACACCATATATTTT.

The chain combines TRBV19 with TRBJ2-1; 13 positions match TRBD2. The germline gives CDR1 LNHDA, CDR2 SQIVND (reference sequence). The junction had 2 bases not matched to a gene; V was cut back by 3 bases and J by 12 bases. There are 13 residues in the CDR3. Here the CDR3 reads CASSMGLAGLQFF. Here the CDR3 DNA reads TGTGCCAGTAGTATGGGACTAGCGGGACTGCAGTTCTTC.

The V gene is TRBV3-1 (or the pseudogene TRBV3-2), the J gene TRBJ1-2; unclear D gene. The V gene's germline CDR1 is LGHDT and CDR2 YNNKEL (reference sequence). V was clipped by 1 base and J by 7 bases, with 19 bases between them. The CDR3 runs to 16 residues. CDR3 sequence reads: CASSQGRSSRSRGYTF. In nucleotides, the CDR3 is TGTGCCAGCAGCCAAGGGCGGAGTTCGAGGTCTCGTGGCTACACCTTC.

The chain carries TRBV4-2 and TRBJ1-4; 7 bases map to TRBD1. Looked up from germline, CDR1 is LGHNA and CDR2 is YNFKEQ. There are 14 residues in the CDR3. V trimming: 1 base; J trimming: 8 bases; junction bases outside the gene matches: 4. The CDR3 region has the DNA TGTGCCAGCAGCCAAGGAGGGGACAGAGAAAAACTGTTTTTT. This sequence encodes CASSQGGDREKLFF.